This T cell receptor (beta chain) is from a study of cytomegalovirus exposure and HLA in healthy donors. Primers included in the PCR were 60 Vbeta and 13 Jbeta primers. The protocol was immunoSEQ multiplex PCR, while the TCRdb copy is restricted to in-frame clones and leaves out a portion. The table shows more than 200,000 clones, with roughly 80% occurring only once. Germline CDR1 KGHSH, CDR2 LQKENI. This CDR3 has 15 amino acids. V gave up 4 bases and J gave up 9 bases; unmatched junction bases: 8. Sequenced sample: PBMCs. The clonotype originates from a girl aged 2 to 9 in good health and CMV-seronegative. The chain uses TRBV18 and TRBJ2-1; 11 bases are a match to TRBD2. As DNA, the CDR3 is TGTGCCAGCTCACTTCTAGCGGGAGGACAAGGTGAGCAGTTCTTC. It specifies CASSLLAGGQGEQFF.